This TCR beta chain was captured in a study of shared clonotypes between healthy human individuals (dated by TCRdb to between 2020 and 2021). As for the study more broadly: Three men and a couple of women, aged 18 to 49 years, made up the cohort. The study deeply sequenced blood TCR repertoires of 5 or 6 healthy adults to estimate repertoire size and the extent of clonotype sharing between individuals. For each donor, CD4 naive and CD4 memory were each run on three plates, CD8 naive on two plates, and CD8 memory on one plate. Between about 0.8 and 9 billion PBMCs per donor were obtained by leukapheresis. To increase sequencing depth and limit assay-specific biases, TCR repertoire library preparation and sequencing were carried out by different laboratories using diverse techniques. General findings and caveats noted by the study authors: The genetic and exposure-history diversity represented was limited by the small number of donors. Naive subsets generally had larger estimated clonotype richness than memory subsets. Clonotypes shared by all four sorted-subset donors showed higher generation probabilities than non-shared clonotypes. Even with the large sequencing depth, rarefaction of the sorted-subset datasets indicated that sequencing was incomplete. Sampling was restricted to blood, and TCR repertoires in tissues likely differ from the TCR repertoires found in blood. Sharing across several donors was observed for 5% to 6.5% of naive CD4, 3.5% of naive CD8, 2% to 2.5% of memory CD4, and about 0.4% of memory CD8 clonotypes. Pairwise subsampling indicated that sequencing depth was expected to affect the degree of clonotype sharing among donors.

Concerning this clone: The target of this receptor is not known. There are no base qualities to consult, and no much larger clone falls within one base.

The CDR3 has 15 amino acids, counting the end cysteine and phenylalanine. The retained sequence is limited to the CDR3, 45 bases, with the frame set at the first base. V is shortened by 6 bases, J by 7 bases, and the region joining them spans 19 bases. CDR1 MDHEN and CDR2 SYDVKM were looked up in the germline V gene. The donors were healthy, HIV-negative adults with no recently reported acute infections or vaccinations. Only Caucasian adults living in Nashville, Tennessee, USA were represented among the donors. Magnetic negative selection was used to enrich CD4+ T cells, after which naive cells were positively selected on CD45RA and the negative fraction became the memory subset. Blood was collected by leukapheresis, and PBMCs were isolated by Ficoll-Histopaque density gradient centrifugation and then cryopreserved in liquid nitrogen vapor phase. Purity and quantity of every magnetically sorted T cell population were checked by analytical flow cytometry. Genomic DNA was isolated from each sorted fraction and quantified by UV absorbance on a Nanodrop 2000c.

TCR CDR3 regions were amplified from genomic DNA by multiplex PCR using the deep immunoSEQ assay. For each cell subset, the extracted genomic DNA was distributed evenly across all wells of several immunoSEQ 96-well plates, and each plate served as one replicate. Each replicate PCR for sorted subsets received about 180 ng genomic DNA, equal to roughly 29,000 T cell genomes. The purified libraries were quantified using a Qubit 3.0 fluorometer, sized with a Bioanalyzer 2100, and then quantified again using the KAPA Library Quantification kit. A separate single-read 150-cycle Illumina NextSeq 550 flow cell was used to sequence each immunoSEQ 96-well plate. Per the original workflow: Because the immunoSEQ output held only junctional sequences and lacked quality scores, the filtering could not match the filtering applied to full-length reads. Sequences were annotated with PyIR, a Python wrapper for IgBLAST v1.9, using IMGT germline references to assign V/J genes and CDR3. Any read was removed if the V/J assignment was weak (E-value above 1e-6), the CDR3 was missing, or the read contained stop codons, out-of-frame junctions, or ambiguous translated residues. A V3J clonotype was defined by an identical inferred V gene, J gene, and CDR3 amino acid sequence. The percentage overlap between two repertoires was calculated by dividing the number of shared unique clonotypes by the size of the smaller repertoire. Richness of each repertoire was evaluated using RTK rarefaction, the Chao1 estimator, and Recon v2.1 estimates of unobserved clonotypes. Generation probabilities for all TCRbeta clonotypes obtained by the gDNA method from a handful of donors were computed using OLGA. The immuneACCESS repertoire file appears here via TCRdb, limited to in-frame rearrangements. These files lack a portion of the clones; in checked studies, under half of the deficit traces to unresolved V genes, and the cause of the others is not known. The DNA was the basis for D and trimming; V, J and clone size are from that table. This sample lists around 2.5 million clones; 93% were detected once. Jointly, the top ten make up more than 0.35% of the sample.

In this chain, TRBV28 is recombined with TRBJ1-5; a weak D assignment points to TRBD1 (5 bases agree). The TCR comes from a man between 18 and 35 years old in good health. Some clones in this sample may be carry-over from other donors' samples. Sequencing input: naive CD4+ T cells from PBMCs. In light of the paper, this sample's cell subset or site label describes: CD45RA+ positively selected. The sequence in DNA is TGTGCCAGCAGCAGTCTCGTGGCGCGGGGGCAGCCCCAGCATTTT. The encoded protein is CASSSLVARGQPQHF. The CDR3 plus the reference TRBV28 and TRBJ1-5 genes for the other parts give the full variable domain: DVKVTQSSRYLVKRTGEKVFLECVQDMDHENMFWYRQDPGLGLRLIYFSYDVKMKEKGDIPEGYSVSREKKERFSLILESASTNQTSMYLCASSSLVARGQPQHFGDGTRLSIL.